The T cell receptor (beta chain) under discussion was sequenced for a study of identical twins. Notes on the study in general: Out-of-frame TCR alpha sharing observed in monozygotic twins exceeded model estimates. Cross-sectional statistics, not tracking of the same donors, supported the conclusions. Twins shared beta out-of-frame sequences in excess, but this excess was weaker.

In this sample, this clonotype turned up many times. The antigen is not known. The CDR3 spans 14 residues. TCRdb reprocessed the 5' RACE reads via MiXCR and lists one record per CDR3 protein. This sample has 690,000 or so distinct CDR3 sequences; around 8.6% occur once, and the top ten carry 0.98%. This same sample was also part of a study on yellow fever vaccine responses in identical twins.

The sample consisted of PBMCs. The receptor was isolated from a woman aged 18-35 years in good health. V usage is TRBV21-1 and J usage is TRBJ2-7; the D segment call TRBD1 is taken from the table without a DNA check. TRBV21-1 is labeled a pseudogene. The CDR3 DNA sequence: TGTGCCAGCAGCGGACCGGGTCACCCCTACGAGCAGTACTTC. Its protein product is CASSGPGHPYEQYF.